This passage covers 18 T cell receptor beta chains from one sample sequenced in a study of T cell responses to AZD1222 COVID-19 vaccine. Sequencing was performed with immunoSEQ multiplex PCR; in TCRdb, only in-frame clones are kept and a portion is missing. Among fewer than 150,000 clones listed, 80% to 90% were seen once. This sample comprised peripheral blood, obtained 28 days after the second AZD1222 dose. These receptor sequences come from an adult who received the AZD1222 COVID-19 vaccine.

This clone appeared a few times. J is TRBJ1-2 and V is TRBV5-1; D remains unclear. This CDR3 is built from 14 residues. V gave up 0 bases and J gave up 7 bases, with 13 bases separating them. CDR1 is SGHRS and CDR2 is YFSETQ in the germline V gene. The CDR3 spells CASSLELPTGGYTF. The DNA of the CDR3 is TGCGCCAGCAGCTTGGAGCTTCCGACGGGTGGCTACACCTTC.

This clone came up a few times. The chain links TRBV20-1 to TRBJ2-7; 8 positions match TRBD1. The CDR3 runs 14 residues. Per the germline V gene, CDR1 is DFQATT and CDR2 is SNEGSKA (reference sequence). V was pared by 3 bases and J by 2 bases, with 6 bases of the junction left unmatched. This chain's CDR3 is CSASDRGRTYEQYF. The CDR3 bases are TGCAGTGCTAGTGACAGGGGAAGGACCTACGAGCAGTACTTC.

V gene TRBV7-2 combines with J gene TRBJ1-3; D unclear. Germline CDR1 reads SGHTA; CDR2 reads FQGNSA. V lost 5 bases to trimming and J lost 8 bases, with 13 bases between them. The CDR3 is 13 amino acids. The CDR3 protein is CASSPDPRDTIYF. CDR3 nucleotides: TGTGCCAGCAGCCCCGACCCCCGGGACACCATATATTTT.

The chain couples TRBV12-3 or TRBV12-4 to TRBJ1-2; tentatively, D is TRBD1 (5 bases). This CDR3 region has 13 residues. V was shortened by 6 bases and J by 8 bases, with 16 bases between the two germline ends. The CDR3 DNA reads TGTGCCAGCAGCCGGGGCCCAGGGCGAGGCTACACCTTC. Its translation is CASSRGPGRGYTF.

The rearrangement links TRBV28 to TRBJ1-1; D is perhaps TRBD1 (5 bases). V lost 3 bases and J 4 bases, leaving 15 bases between the germline ends. This CDR3 region has 15 residues. CDR1 is MDHEN, CDR2 SYDVKM, per germline. In DNA, the CDR3 is TGTGCCAGCAGTTTTCTCCGGGGAACAGGCACTGAAGCTTTCTTT. Translating gives CASSFLRGTGTEAFF.

The rearrangement uses TRBV4-3 and TRBJ2-5; D gene unclear. The germline V gene has CDR1 LGHNA and CDR2 YSLEER. With 0 bases removed from V and 3 bases from J, the gap between germline ends came to 5 bases. The CDR3 contains 13 residues. The CDR3 sequence is CASSQDREETQYF. The CDR3 DNA reads TGCGCCAGCAGCCAAGATAGAGAAGAGACCCAGTACTTC.

This clone has only one observation. The rearrangement links TRBV4-3 to TRBJ2-1, with D hard to call. The CDR3 has 15 amino acids. CDR1 and CDR2 (germline): LGHNA, YSLEER. Trimming cost V 0 bases and J 8 bases, with 14 bases left between them. CDR3 in amino acids: CASSQDWRNWDEQFF. For the CDR3, the DNA is TGCGCCAGCAGCCAAGATTGGCGGAACTGGGATGAGCAGTTCTTC.

V is TRBV7-3 and J is TRBJ1-2, with D maybe TRBD1 (6 bases). Deletions cut 5 bases from V and 8 bases from J, with 18 bases between. CDR1 is SGHTA and CDR2 is FQGTGA in the germline V gene. This CDR3 contains 14 residues. The CDR3 here is CASSPTGGGKGYTF. The CDR3 bases are TGTGCCAGCAGCCCGACGGGCGGGGGCAAAGGCTACACCTTC.

The chain couples TRBV7-3 to TRBJ1-2, with TRBD1 identical over 9 bases. The length of the CDR3 is 18 residues. Germline V gene lookup returns CDR1 SGHTA and CDR2 FQGTGA. Trimming cost V 3 bases and J 8 bases; bases outside gene matches: 19. The CDR3, as DNA: TGTGCCAGCAGCTTCGCAGAAACCGGACAGGGGCCCTGGGGCGGCTACACCTTC. Amino acid sequence: CASSFAETGQGPWGGYTF. Supplemented by reference TRBV7-3 and TRBJ1-2, the full variable domain reads GAGVSQTPSNKVTEKGKYVELRCDPISGHTALYWYRQSLGQGPEFLIYFQGTGAADDSGLPNDRFFAVRPEGSVSTLKIQRTERGDSAVYLCASSFAETGQGPWGGYTFGSGTRLTVV.

The chain joins TRBV3-1 (or the pseudogene TRBV3-2) to TRBJ2-1, with D unresolved. Germline-derived CDR1 and CDR2 are LGHDT and YNNKEL (reference sequence). The V gene lost 4 bases and the J gene lost 12 bases, with 7 bases spanning the gap. The CDR3 sequence is 10 residues long. The CDR3 sequence: CASSPRWQFF. The CDR3 DNA reads TGTGCCAGCAGCCCGCGGTGGCAGTTCTTC.

This chain links TRBV5-6 with TRBJ1-6, with D uncertain. The CDR3 has 12 residues. Germline V gene data show CDR1 as SGHDT and CDR2 as YYEEEE. V was pared by 5 bases and J by 12 bases, with 12 bases between. The CDR3 loop is CASSPRLEPLHF. The CDR3 coding sequence is TGTGCCAGCAGTCCCAGGTTGGAACCCCTCCACTTT. Filled out from reference TRBV5-6 and TRBJ1-6, the complete variable domain reads DAGVTQSPTHLIKTRGQQVTLRCSPKSGHDTVSWYQQALGQGPQFIFQYYEEEERQRGNFPDRFSGHQFPNYSSELNVNALLLGDSALYLCASSPRLEPLHFGNGTRLTVT.

The CDR3 loop reads CASSWTLGPRSAGELFF. The CDR3 coding sequence is TGTGCCAGCAGCTGGACTTTGGGACCTCGGAGCGCCGGGGAGCTGTTTTTT. The chain employs TRBV7-9 and TRBJ2-2; D is perhaps TRBD1 or TRBD2 (5 bases each). The CDR3 is 17 residues long. The V gene lost 4 bases and the J gene lost 6 bases, with 21 bases spanning the gap. Germline V CDR1 and CDR2: SEHNR, FQNEAQ (reference sequence).

This clone came up once. CDR3 nucleotide sequence: TGTGCCAGCAGCGTGGACGGGTCGGGAAACACCATATATTTT. Translation gives CASSVDGSGNTIYF. The V gene is TRBV11-2, the J gene TRBJ1-3; D remains ambiguous. With 5 bases removed from V and 4 bases from J, the gap between germline ends came to 12 bases. This CDR3 spans 14 amino acids. Germline values: CDR1 SGHAT, CDR2 FQNNGV. The whole variable domain, filled in from reference TRBV11-2 and TRBJ1-3, reads EAGVAQSPRYKIIEKRQSVAFWCNPISGHATLYWYQQILGQGPKLLIQFQNNGVVDDSQLPKDRFSAERLKGVDSTLKIQPAKLEDSAVYLCASSVDGSGNTIYFGEGSWLTVV.

V usage is TRBV11-3 and J usage is TRBJ2-7; D call uncertain. This CDR3 has 14 residues. V was clipped by 1 base and J by 1 base, with 8 bases between them. Germline-derived CDR1 and CDR2 are SGHNT and YENEEA. The CDR3 reads CASSLAFPSYEQYF. The CDR3 bases are TGTGCCAGCAGCTTAGCTTTTCCATCCTACGAGCAGTACTTC.

The rearrangement uses TRBV7-9 and TRBJ2-1, with D unclear. CDR3 size: 15 residues. Trimming left V 1 base short and J 0 bases short, with 7 bases between. CDR1 SEHNR and CDR2 FQNEAQ come from the germline V gene (reference sequence). CDR3 protein: CASSLEGSSYNEQFF. The CDR3 region has the DNA TGTGCCAGCAGCTTAGAGGGAAGCTCCTACAATGAGCAGTTCTTC.

J is TRBJ2-1 and V is TRBV3-1 (or the pseudogene TRBV3-2), with D possibly TRBD2 on 7 matching bases. The V and J ends lost 4 bases and 0 bases respectively, with 10 bases between them. The CDR3 is 15 amino acids. CDR1 is LGHDT, CDR2 YNNKEL, per germline (reference sequence). The CDR3 region has the DNA TGTGCCAGCAGCCTCGGGGGGCTCTCCTACAATGAGCAGTTCTTC. Translation: CASSLGGLSYNEQFF.

V gene TRBV30 combines with J gene TRBJ1-5, with 8 bases identical to TRBD1. The germline V gene has CDR1 GTSNPN and CDR2 SVGIG (reference sequence). This CDR3 has 15 residues. Trimming removed 5 bases from V and 1 base from J; junction bases left unmatched: 7. In nucleotides, the CDR3 is TGTGCCTGGTCCCAGGGGGCGGTCAGCAATCAGCCCCAGCATTTT. It translates to CAWSQGAVSNQPQHF.

This clone was seen a few times. The chain links TRBV6-5 to TRBJ1-1; maybe TRBD1 (5 bases). The ends were cut back, 2 bases at V and 5 bases at J, with 12 bases in the middle. The CDR3 spans 14 residues. Per germline, CDR1 MNHEY and CDR2 SVGAGI. The CDR3 DNA follows: TGTGCCAGCAGTTACGGGGGGAGTGGGACTGAAGCTTTCTTT. Translating it yields CASSYGGSGTEAFF.